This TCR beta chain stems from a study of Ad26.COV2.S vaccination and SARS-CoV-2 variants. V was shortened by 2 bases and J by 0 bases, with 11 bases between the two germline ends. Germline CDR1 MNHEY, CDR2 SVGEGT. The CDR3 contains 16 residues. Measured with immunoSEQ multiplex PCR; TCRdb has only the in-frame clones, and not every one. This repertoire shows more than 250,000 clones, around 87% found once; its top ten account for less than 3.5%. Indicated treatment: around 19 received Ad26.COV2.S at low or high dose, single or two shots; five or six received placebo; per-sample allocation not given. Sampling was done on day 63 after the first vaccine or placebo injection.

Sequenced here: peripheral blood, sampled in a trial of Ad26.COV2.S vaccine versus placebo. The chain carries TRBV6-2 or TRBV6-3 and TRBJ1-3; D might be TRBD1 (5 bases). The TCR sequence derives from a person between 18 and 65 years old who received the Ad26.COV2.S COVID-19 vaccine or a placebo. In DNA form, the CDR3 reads TGTGCCAGCAGTTACCTGGACGGGGGCTCTGGAAACACCATATATTTT. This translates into CASSYLDGGSGNTIYF.